This section outlines one T cell receptor beta chain sequence together with its context. What this receptor recognizes is not known. From each donor, a 2.5 ml peripheral blood sample was collected into PAXgene tubes and kept at -80 degrees C. Without any T cell sorting, total RNA was extracted from whole blood using the PAXgene blood miRNA kit on an automated QIAcube. Peripheral blood from monozygotic twin pairs who were concordant or discordant for inflammatory bowel disease underwent deep TCRalpha and TCRbeta repertoire profiling using unique molecular barcoding. Smoking habits were recorded for all twin pairs, and each individual was classified as a current, former or never smoker. This specimen comes from a study of monozygotic twins with inflammatory bowel disease (dated by TCRdb to between 2018 and 2021). A note on the overall study: The full study comprised 28 monozygotic twin pairs: nine German pairs (four IBD-concordant, five IBD-discordant) and 19 IBD-discordant Danish pairs. Each individual had, on average, about 151 000 unique TCRalpha sequences and 181 000 unique TCRbeta sequences available for analysis. The search for disease-associated traits relied mainly on comparing IBD patients with their genetically identical healthy co-twins within discordant pairs. Results and caveats for the whole study, not just this receptor: The results gave no support for a single strong signal or clonotype linked to IBD. The analysis was unable to tell apart different T cell subtypes. Because patients were on differing immunosuppressive treatments, the repertoires may have picked up extra background noise and inter-individual variability. TCRbeta repertoire diversity, by inverse Simpson index, was decreased in IBD patients compared with their healthy co-twins. Repertoire similarity did not differ between concordant and discordant twins, which could be due to limited statistical power. Fewer clonotypes were shared with other individuals by IBD patients than by healthy twins, most markedly in patients showing signs of disease activity.

The method behind the library was 5' RACE. For each TCR library, 3,500 to 4,500 ng of total RNA was used. For each sample, cDNA synthesis with SMARTScribe reverse transcriptase was split into eight separate reactions. During cDNA synthesis, template switching introduced unique molecular identifiers that contained a 6-nucleotide sample barcode. TCRalpha and TCRbeta cDNA was amplified by two nested PCRs of 16 and 9 cycles, with bead purification after each PCR. Before amplification, the cDNA was treated with uracil DNA-glycosylase and purified using the QIAquick PCR purification kit. The second PCR added Illumina TruSeq-compatible adapters along with sample-specific barcodes. Library quality and concentration were checked on TapeStation and Qubit, and libraries were pooled at about 5 ng each. Sequencing of pooled libraries was carried out on an Illumina HiSeq2500 single-index Rapid Run using 2 x 100 bp reads and custom sequencing primers. As for how the authors treated the data: PCR and sequencing errors were corrected by UMI-based consensus assembly using MiGEC version 1.2.6. MiXCR version 2.1.1 was used to carry out V(D)J alignment, clonotype assembly and CDR3 extraction. To normalise gene usage, clonotype sharing and MAIT/NKT TCR abundance, the top 1000, 10 000 and 20 000 clonotypes in each sample were analysed. After downsampling to 27 000 UMIs, diversity was calculated as the inverse Simpson index using the vegan R package. Statistical testing used paired Mann-Whitney U tests on the discordant twin pairs and applied Benjamini-Hochberg correction for multiple testing. TCRdb reprocessed the reads and lists each CDR3 protein sequence as a single entry, with no DNA. The V and J calls shown here were made by TCRdb, not taken from the authors' results. The sample has 200,000 to 250,000 distinct CDR3 sequences on record. The ten largest make up 6% to 9% of the sample.

The CDR3 starts with the cysteine, ends with the phenylalanine, and has 13 residues. No DNA sequence is on record. The germline V gene supplies CDR1 MNHEY and CDR2 SVGAGI. The chain is assembled from TRBV6-5 and TRBJ1-6; TCRdb's D call, TRBD1, is unchecked because there is no DNA. Sequenced sample: blood. This sequence originates from a human donor with ulcerative colitis or Crohn's disease, or a healthy co-twin of an affected twin (not recorded which). The CDR3 has the sequence CASSSPRTDFLHF.